This T cell receptor (beta chain) was sequenced for a study of T cell repertoires in cytomegalovirus infection. With 5 bases removed from V and 8 bases from J, the gap between germline ends came to 12 bases. From germline, CDR1 is MDHEN and CDR2 SYDVKM. This CDR3 is 13 amino acids long. Worth noting for this clonotype: The antigen is unknown.

Study outcomes and limitations: Accumulated public TCR beta family frequency recognized individuals carrying CMV together with the relevant HLA.

One entry per CDR3 protein results from TCRdb running MiXCR on the reads. The sample lists around 300,000 distinct CDR3 sequences, about 25% occurring once. The sequence was obtained from a human donor in good health (CMV status not recorded). Some clones in this sample may be carry-over from other donors' samples. Sequences were obtained from PBMCs. The chain employs TRBV28 and TRBJ1-4; D gene uncertain. In nucleotides, the CDR3 is TGTGCCAGCAGTCAAGGGCGAGGCGAAAAACTGTTTTTT. This sequence encodes CASSQGRGEKLFF.